One and the same sample provided the 8 T cell receptor beta chains below, sequenced in a study of blood T cell repertoires in COVID-19. Data came from immunoSEQ multiplex PCR; TCRdb stores just in-frame clones and leaves some out. The sample contains a few hundred thousand clones, roughly 80% of which appear only once. The sequencing sample was made of peripheral blood. Receptor source: a young woman with acute or convalescent COVID-19.

A single count supports this clone. The rearrangement uses TRBV6-1 and TRBJ2-3; 7 bases match TRBD1. J gave up 2 bases and V 3 bases, and 5 bases lay outside the gene matches. The CDR3 has 15 residues. CDR1 and CDR2 from the germline V gene are MNHNS and SASEGT. The CDR3 nucleotides read TGTGCCAGCAGTGAGCTACAGGGGAACACAGATACGCAGTATTTT. This translates into CASSELQGNTDTQYF.

The gene calls are TRBV5-1 and TRBJ2-7; D is perhaps TRBD1 (6 bases). Trimming removed 6 bases from V and 0 bases from J, with 13 bases in between. The germline CDR1 and CDR2 sequences are SGHRS and YFSETQ. This CDR3 is built from 14 residues. The CDR3 protein is CASTPRQASYEQYF. The CDR3 DNA reads TGCGCCAGCACCCCCCGACAGGCCTCCTACGAGCAGTACTTC.

This clone was seen just once. V usage is TRBV5-4 and J usage is TRBJ2-1, with 10 nucleotides matching TRBD2. The V gene's germline CDR1 is SGHNT and CDR2 YYREEE (reference sequence). There are 17 residues in the CDR3. The trim removed 1 base at V and 6 bases at J, leaving 10 bases unmatched. This CDR3 reads CASSLSLLAGVLNEQFF. CDR3 in DNA: TGTGCCAGCAGCTTGTCCCTTCTAGCGGGAGTACTCAATGAGCAGTTCTTC.

This clone was counted ten times or more. This chain uses TRBV6-4 with TRBJ1-6; D is perhaps TRBD1 (6 bases). The CDR3 length is 13 residues. Germline V CDR1 and CDR2: MRHNA, SNTAGT. Trimming cost V 9 bases and J 5 bases, with 11 bases left between them. CDR3 nucleotide sequence: TGTGCCAGGACGGACAGCAATAATTCACCCCTCCACTTT. Its protein product is CARTDSNNSPLHF.

This sequence joins TRBV12-3 or TRBV12-4 and TRBJ1-2; D ambiguous. This CDR3 is built from 12 residues. The V end was cut by 7 bases, the J end by 6 bases, with 12 bases between. CDR3 DNA: TGTGCCAGCACCCCCACCCTAGATGGCTACACCTTC. Amino acids: CASTPTLDGYTF.

The gene calls are TRBV7-9 and TRBJ2-7; tentatively, D is TRBD2 (7 bases). This CDR3 is 14 amino acids long. The V end lost 5 bases, the J end lost 4 bases, and 15 bases lay between the germline ends. Per germline, CDR1 SEHNR and CDR2 FQNEAQ (reference sequence). The CDR3 reads CASSPGGLLYEQYF. CDR3 nucleotide sequence: TGTGCCAGCAGCCCCGGGGGGCTGTTGTACGAGCAGTACTTC. The full variable domain, with the rest looked up from reference TRBV7-9 and TRBJ2-7, is DTGVSQNPRHKITKRGQNVTFRCDPISEHNRLYWYRQTLGQGPEFLTYFQNEAQLEKSRLLSDRFSAERPKGSFSTLEIQRTEQGDSAMYLCASSPGGLLYEQYFGPGTRLTVT.

The chain combines TRBV6-5 with TRBJ2-1, with 10 bases that match TRBD1. The CDR3 has 14 residues. The V gene end was trimmed by 4 bases and the J gene end by 5 bases; junction bases not matched to a gene: 2. Germline loops: CDR1 MNHEY, CDR2 SVGAGI. CDR3 nucleotides: TGTGCCAGCAGTTCCGGGACAGGGGACAATGAGCAGTTCTTC. It is translated as CASSSGTGDNEQFF.

Here the CDR3 reads CASSLAASKNIQYF. The CDR3 DNA reads TGTGCCAGCAGTTTAGCGGCGTCCAAAAACATTCAGTACTTC. This chain links TRBV27 with TRBJ2-4; no firm D call. Between the trimmed V and J ends, which lost 2 bases and 2 bases, there was a span of 7 bases. CDR3 length: 14 amino acids. In germline, CDR1 is MNHEY, CDR2 SMNVEV (reference sequence).